This T cell receptor (beta chain) was documented in a study of cytomegalovirus exposure and HLA in healthy donors. Germline CDR1 GTSNPN, CDR2 SVGIG (reference sequence). This CDR3 contains 14 residues. V dropped 5 bases and J dropped 5; count of bases not matched to a gene: 11. 13 Jbeta primers and 60 Vbeta primers were used for the PCR. Only in-frame clones appear in the TCRdb table, and some are missing; sequencing was by immunoSEQ multiplex PCR. The listing contains 50,000 to 70,000 clones. This TCR derives from a woman aged 18-35 years in good health and CMV-seronegative. This chain links TRBV30 with TRBJ1-1; TRBD1 matches at 7 bases. The sample taken for sequencing was PBMCs. The DNA for the CDR3 is TGTGCCTGGGACCAGACAGGGATGGGGACTGAAGCTTTCTTT. Translating it yields CAWDQTGMGTEAFF.